This T cell receptor beta chain comes out of a study of OX40 agonist ivuxolimab in advanced cancers. Study-wide points: Compared with CD4+, CD8+ T cells on average had more expanded clones. With doses of 0.1 to 3.0 mg/kg, CD4+ and CD8+ blood T cells had undergone clonal expansion by week 6.

CDR3 length: 15 residues. The junction had 8 bases not matched to a gene; V was cut back by 6 bases and J by 2 bases. Germline loops: CDR1 MRHNA, CDR2 SNTAGT. Some clones are missing from TCRdb's copy, which holds only in-frame ones; the method was immunoSEQ multiplex PCR. The repertoire holds 45,000 to 60,000 clones, with approximately 91% as singletons. On this clone: No antigen is known for it.

The TCR was taken from an adult with an advanced solid tumor such as melanoma, head and neck, liver or kidney cancer. This chain links TRBV6-4 with TRBJ2-5; TRBD1 matches at 8 bases. Sequencing was performed on CD4+ or CD8+ T cells sorted from blood, taken in a trial of the OX40 agonist ivuxolimab. The CDR3: CASSEGQGSQETQYF. CDR3 sequence (DNA): TGTGCCAGCAGCGAAGGACAGGGTTCACAAGAGACCCAGTACTTC.